A single sample is the source of the 3 T cell receptor beta chains below, sequenced in a study of CD8+ T cells in alopecia areata (dated by TCRdb to 2017 to 2018). The time point label of this sample denotes: 24 weeks on oral tofacitinib. The sample's treatment or condition label, decoded: oral pan-JAK inhibitor, 5-10 mg twice daily. The library came from the immunoSEQ multiplex PCR assay. To provide template for TCR sequencing, every sample had RNA extracted and reverse transcribed into cDNA. Imported from immuneACCESS, the table was reduced by TCRdb to in-frame sequences with V and J called. These copies leave out some clones; in studies compared against another copy, an unresolved V gene accounts for under half, and the cause of the remainder is not known. This sample gives some 180,000 clones in total; about 53% of them show up just once. The ten largest clones add up to 10% to 14% of the sample.

Sequences were derived from CD8+ T cells sorted from blood, sampled at week 24, from a patient treated with tofacitinib. These receptors all stem from a human donor with alopecia areata.

The chain combines TRBV7-9 with TRBJ2-6; D gene unclear. Germline V gives CDR1 SEHNR, CDR2 FQNEAQ (reference sequence). This CDR3 region has 16 residues. Trimming took off 0 bases at V and 0 bases at J, with 6 bases between the two ends. The CDR3 nucleotides are TGTGCCAGCAGCTTAGCTCGAGGCTCTGGGGCCAACGTCCTGACTTTC. Its translation: CASSLARGSGANVLTF. Drawing the rest from reference TRBV7-9 and TRBJ2-6, the complete variable domain is DTGVSQNPRHKITKRGQNVTFRCDPISEHNRLYWYRQTLGQGPEFLTYFQNEAQLEKSRLLSDRFSAERPKGSFSTLEIQRTEQGDSAMYLCASSLARGSGANVLTFGAGSRLTVL.

The gene calls are TRBV29-1 and TRBJ2-7; 11 bases are shared with TRBD1. The CDR3 is made up of 15 amino acids. From germline, CDR1 is SQVTM and CDR2 ANQGSEA. V shed 1 base, J shed 3 bases, and the junction held 5 bases outside the gene matches. The CDR3: CSVEGGGTGGYEQYF. As DNA, the CDR3 is TGCAGCGTTGAAGGCGGGGGGACAGGGGGCTACGAGCAGTACTTC.

The J gene is TRBJ1-2, the V gene TRBV27; tentatively, D is TRBD1 (5 bases). CDR3 size: 14 residues. The germline V gene encodes CDR1 MNHEY and CDR2 SMNVEV (reference sequence). The germline V and J ends were trimmed by 5 bases and 8 bases, with 18 bases remaining between them. This chain's CDR3 is CASSLVGTAGGYTF. The DNA for the CDR3 is TGTGCCAGCAGTCTAGTCGGGACGGCGGGAGGCTACACCTTC.